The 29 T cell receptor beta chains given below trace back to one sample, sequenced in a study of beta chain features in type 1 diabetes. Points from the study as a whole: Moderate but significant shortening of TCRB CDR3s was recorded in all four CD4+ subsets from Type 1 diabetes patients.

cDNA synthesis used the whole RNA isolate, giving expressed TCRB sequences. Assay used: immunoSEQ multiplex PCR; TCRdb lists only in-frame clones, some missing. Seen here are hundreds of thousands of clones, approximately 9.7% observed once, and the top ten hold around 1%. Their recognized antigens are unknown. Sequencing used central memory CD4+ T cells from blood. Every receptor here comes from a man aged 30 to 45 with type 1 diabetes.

The CDR3 sequence: CASLNDIGGYTF. In nucleotides, the CDR3 is TGCGCCAGCCTGAACGACATTGGTGGCTACACCTTC. The chain links TRBV5-1 to TRBJ1-2; D gene uncertain. The CDR3 is 12 amino acids. Germline-derived CDR1 and CDR2 are SGHRS and YFSETQ. Trimming left V 7 bases short and J 7 bases short, with 14 bases between.

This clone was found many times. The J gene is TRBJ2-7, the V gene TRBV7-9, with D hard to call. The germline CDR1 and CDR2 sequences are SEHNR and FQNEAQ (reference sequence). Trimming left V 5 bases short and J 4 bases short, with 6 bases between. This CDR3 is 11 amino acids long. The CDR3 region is CASSPLYEQYF. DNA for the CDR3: TGTGCCAGCAGCCCGCTGTACGAGCAGTACTTC.

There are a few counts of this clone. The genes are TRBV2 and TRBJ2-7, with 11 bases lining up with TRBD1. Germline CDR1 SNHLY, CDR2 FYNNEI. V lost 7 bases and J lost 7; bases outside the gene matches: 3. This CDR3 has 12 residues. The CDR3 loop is CASTGQGAEQYF. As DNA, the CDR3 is TGTGCCAGCACCGGACAGGGGGCAGAGCAGTACTTC.

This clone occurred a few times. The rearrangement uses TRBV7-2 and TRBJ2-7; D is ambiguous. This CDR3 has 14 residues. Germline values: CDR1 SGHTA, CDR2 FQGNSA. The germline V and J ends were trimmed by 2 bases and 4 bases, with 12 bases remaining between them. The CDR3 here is CASSLFLGDYEQYF. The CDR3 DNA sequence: TGTGCCAGCAGCTTATTCCTAGGAGATTACGAGCAGTACTTC.

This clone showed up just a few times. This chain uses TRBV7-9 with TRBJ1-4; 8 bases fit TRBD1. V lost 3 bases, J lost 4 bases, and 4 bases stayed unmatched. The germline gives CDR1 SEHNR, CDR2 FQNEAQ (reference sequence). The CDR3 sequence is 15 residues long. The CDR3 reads CASSLVTGGNEKLFF. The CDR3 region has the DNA TGTGCCAGCAGCTTGGTTACAGGGGGTAATGAAAAACTGTTTTTT.

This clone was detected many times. DNA for the CDR3: TGTGCCAGCTCCCCGGGCGCAGATACGCAGTATTTT. This translates into CASSPGADTQYF. The rearrangement joins TRBV18 to TRBJ2-3, with D unresolved. The V and J ends lost 6 bases and 4 bases respectively, with 8 bases between them. This CDR3 has 12 amino acids. CDR1 KGHSH and CDR2 LQKENI come from the germline V gene.

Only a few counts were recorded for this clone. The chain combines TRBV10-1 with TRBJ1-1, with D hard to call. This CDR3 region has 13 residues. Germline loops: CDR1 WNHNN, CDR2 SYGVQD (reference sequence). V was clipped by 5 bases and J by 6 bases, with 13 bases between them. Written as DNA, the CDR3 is TGCGCCAGCAGTCCCTCTAAAAGCGCTGAAGCTTTCTTT. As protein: CASSPSKSAEAFF.

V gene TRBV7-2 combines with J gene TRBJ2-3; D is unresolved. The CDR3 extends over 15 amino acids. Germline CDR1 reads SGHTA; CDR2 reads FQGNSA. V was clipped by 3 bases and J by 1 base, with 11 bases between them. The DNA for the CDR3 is TGTGCCAGCAGCTTTCAACCCGCCGGCACAGATACGCAGTATTTT. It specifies CASSFQPAGTDTQYF.

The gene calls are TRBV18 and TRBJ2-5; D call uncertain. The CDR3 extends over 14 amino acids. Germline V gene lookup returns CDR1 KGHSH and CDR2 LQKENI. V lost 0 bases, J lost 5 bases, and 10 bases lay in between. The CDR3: CASSPPMGQETQYF. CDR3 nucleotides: TGTGCCAGCTCACCACCGATGGGTCAGGAGACCCAGTACTTC.

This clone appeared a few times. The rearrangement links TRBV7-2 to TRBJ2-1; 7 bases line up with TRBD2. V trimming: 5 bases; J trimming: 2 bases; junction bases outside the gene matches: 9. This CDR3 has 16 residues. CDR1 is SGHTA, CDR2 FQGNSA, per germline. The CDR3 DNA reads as TGTGCCAGCAGCCCAATGGGTGGGACTACCTACAATGAGCAGTTCTTC. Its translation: CASSPMGGTTYNEQFF.

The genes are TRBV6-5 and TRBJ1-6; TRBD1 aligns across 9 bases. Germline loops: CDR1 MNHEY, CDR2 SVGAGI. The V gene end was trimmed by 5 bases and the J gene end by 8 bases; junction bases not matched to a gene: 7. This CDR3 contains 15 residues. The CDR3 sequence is CASSGQGISHSPLHF. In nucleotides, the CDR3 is TGTGCCAGCAGTGGACAGGGGATCTCTCATTCACCCCTCCACTTT.

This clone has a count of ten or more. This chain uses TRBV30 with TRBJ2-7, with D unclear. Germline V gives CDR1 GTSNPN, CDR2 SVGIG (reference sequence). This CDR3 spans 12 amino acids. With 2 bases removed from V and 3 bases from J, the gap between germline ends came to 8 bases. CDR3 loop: CAWSHGRYEQYF. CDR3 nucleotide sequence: TGTGCCTGGAGTCACGGACGCTACGAGCAGTACTTC.

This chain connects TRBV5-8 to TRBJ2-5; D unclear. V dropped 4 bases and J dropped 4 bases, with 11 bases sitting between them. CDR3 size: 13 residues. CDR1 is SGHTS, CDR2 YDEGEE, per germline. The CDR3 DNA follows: TGTGCCAGCAGCCTCCTGCACACAGAGACCCAGTACTTC. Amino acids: CASSLLHTETQYF.

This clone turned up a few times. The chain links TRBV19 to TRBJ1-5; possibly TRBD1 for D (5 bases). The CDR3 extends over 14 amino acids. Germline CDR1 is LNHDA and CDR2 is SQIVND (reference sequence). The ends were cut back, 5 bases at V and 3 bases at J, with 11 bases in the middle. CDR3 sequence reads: CASSLTGFNQPQHF. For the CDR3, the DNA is TGTGCCAGTAGTCTTACAGGCTTCAATCAGCCCCAGCATTTT.

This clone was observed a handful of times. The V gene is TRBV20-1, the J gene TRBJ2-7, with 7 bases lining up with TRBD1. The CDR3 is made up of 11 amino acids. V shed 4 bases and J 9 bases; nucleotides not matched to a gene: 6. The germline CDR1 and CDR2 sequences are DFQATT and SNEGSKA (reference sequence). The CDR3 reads CSATRTGGQYF. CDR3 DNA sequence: TGCAGTGCTACCCGGACAGGTGGGCAGTACTTC.

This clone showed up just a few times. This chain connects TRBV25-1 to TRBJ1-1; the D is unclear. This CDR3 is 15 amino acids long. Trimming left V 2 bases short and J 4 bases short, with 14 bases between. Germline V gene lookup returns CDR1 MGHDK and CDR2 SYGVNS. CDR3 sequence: CASSEPLGGGTEAFF. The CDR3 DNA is TGTGCCAGCAGTGAACCGCTGGGCGGAGGCACTGAAGCTTTCTTT.

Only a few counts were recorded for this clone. The CDR3 sequence: CASSITAGGEKLFF. The CDR3 DNA reads TGTGCCAGTAGTATAACAGCCGGGGGTGAAAAACTGTTTTTT. The chain links TRBV19 to TRBJ1-4; tentatively, D is TRBD1 (5 bases). V was pared by 2 bases and J by 7 bases, with 11 bases between. Germline-derived CDR1 and CDR2 are LNHDA and SQIVND (reference sequence). CDR3 length: 14 amino acids.

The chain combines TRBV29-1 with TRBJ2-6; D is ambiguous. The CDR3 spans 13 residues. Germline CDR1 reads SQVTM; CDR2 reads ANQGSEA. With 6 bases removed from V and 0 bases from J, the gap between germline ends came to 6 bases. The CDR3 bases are TGCAGCGTCCAAGTCTCTGGGGCCAACGTCCTGACTTTC. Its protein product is CSVQVSGANVLTF.

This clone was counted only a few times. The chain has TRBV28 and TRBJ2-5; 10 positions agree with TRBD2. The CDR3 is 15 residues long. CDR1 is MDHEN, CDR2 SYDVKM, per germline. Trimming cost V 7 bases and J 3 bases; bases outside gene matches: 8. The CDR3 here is CASTLTSGAKETQYF. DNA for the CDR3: TGTGCCAGCACCCTTACTAGCGGGGCCAAAGAGACCCAGTACTTC.

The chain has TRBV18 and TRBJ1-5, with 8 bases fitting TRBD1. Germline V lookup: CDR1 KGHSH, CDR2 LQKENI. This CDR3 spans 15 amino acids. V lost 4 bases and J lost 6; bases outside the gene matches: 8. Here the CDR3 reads CASSLWTGSGQPQHF. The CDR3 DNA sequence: TGTGCCAGCTCACTATGGACAGGGTCGGGTCAGCCCCAGCATTTT.

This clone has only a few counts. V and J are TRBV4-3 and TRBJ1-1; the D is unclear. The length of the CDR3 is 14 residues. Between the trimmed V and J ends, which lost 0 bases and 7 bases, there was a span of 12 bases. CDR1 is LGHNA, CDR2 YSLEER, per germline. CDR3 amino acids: CASSQDINPSEAFF. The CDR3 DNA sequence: TGCGCCAGCAGCCAAGATATAAACCCCAGTGAAGCTTTCTTT.

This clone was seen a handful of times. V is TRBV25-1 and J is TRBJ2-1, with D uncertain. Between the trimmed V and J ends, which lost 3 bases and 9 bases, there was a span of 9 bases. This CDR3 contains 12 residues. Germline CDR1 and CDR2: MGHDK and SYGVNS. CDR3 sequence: CASSDYSPEQFF. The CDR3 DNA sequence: TGTGCCAGCAGTGATTATAGCCCTGAGCAGTTCTTC. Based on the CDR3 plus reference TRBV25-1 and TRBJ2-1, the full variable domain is EADIYQTPRYLVIGTGKKITLECSQTMGHDKMYWYQQDPGMELHLIHYSYGVNSTEKGDLSSESTVSRIRTEHFPLTLESARPSHTSQYLCASSDYSPEQFFGPGTRLTVL.

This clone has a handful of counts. The CDR3 DNA is TGTGCCAGCAGCGTGACTAGCACAGATACGCAGTATTTT. Amino acid sequence: CASSVTSTDTQYF. This sequence joins TRBV9 and TRBJ2-3; D unresolved. V was shortened by 2 bases and J by 0 bases, with 4 bases between the two germline ends. The CDR3 length is 13 residues. Germline assignment: CDR1 SGDLS and CDR2 YYNGEE.

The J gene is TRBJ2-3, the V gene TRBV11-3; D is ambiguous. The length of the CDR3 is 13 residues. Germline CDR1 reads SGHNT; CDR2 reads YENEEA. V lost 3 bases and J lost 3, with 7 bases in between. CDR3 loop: CASSFSRTDTQYF. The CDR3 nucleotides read TGTGCCAGCAGCTTTAGCCGAACAGATACGCAGTATTTT.

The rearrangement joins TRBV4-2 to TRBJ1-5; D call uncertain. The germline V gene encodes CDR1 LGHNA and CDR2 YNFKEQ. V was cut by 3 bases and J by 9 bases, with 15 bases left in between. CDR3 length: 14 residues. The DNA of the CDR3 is TGTGCCAGCAGCCAGGACGTTACAGATCGGCCCCAGCATTTT. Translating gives CASSQDVTDRPQHF.

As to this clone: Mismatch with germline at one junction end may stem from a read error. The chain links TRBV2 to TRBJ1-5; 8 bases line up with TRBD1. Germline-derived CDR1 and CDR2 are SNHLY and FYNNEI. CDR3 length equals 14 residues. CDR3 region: CASSEDRGSQPQHF. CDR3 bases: TGTGCCAGCAGCGAAGACAGGGGTAGTCAGCCCCAGCATTTT.

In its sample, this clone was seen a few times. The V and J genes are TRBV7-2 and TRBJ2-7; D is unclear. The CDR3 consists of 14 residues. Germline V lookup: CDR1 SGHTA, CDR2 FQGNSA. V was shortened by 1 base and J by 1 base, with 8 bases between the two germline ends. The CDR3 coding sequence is TGTGCCAGCAGCTTAGGAACCGGATCCTACGAGCAGTACTTC. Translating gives CASSLGTGSYEQYF.

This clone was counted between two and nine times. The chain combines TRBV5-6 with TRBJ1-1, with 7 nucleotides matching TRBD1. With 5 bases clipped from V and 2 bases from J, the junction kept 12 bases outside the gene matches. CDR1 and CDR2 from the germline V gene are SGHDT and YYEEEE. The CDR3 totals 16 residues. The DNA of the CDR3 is TGTGCCAGCAGAAAGCGTTCCGGGACAGTCAACACTGAAGCTTTCTTT. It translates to CASRKRSGTVNTEAFF.

The CDR3 is CASSLLAGVRDTQYF. DNA for the CDR3: TGTGCCAGCAGCTTATTGGCGGGGGTCAGAGATACGCAGTATTTT. The rearrangement links TRBV4-2 to TRBJ2-3; the match to TRBD2 covers 7 bases. The trim removed 5 bases at V and 5 bases at J, leaving 10 bases unmatched. This CDR3 region has 15 residues. Germline loops: CDR1 LGHNA, CDR2 YNFKEQ.